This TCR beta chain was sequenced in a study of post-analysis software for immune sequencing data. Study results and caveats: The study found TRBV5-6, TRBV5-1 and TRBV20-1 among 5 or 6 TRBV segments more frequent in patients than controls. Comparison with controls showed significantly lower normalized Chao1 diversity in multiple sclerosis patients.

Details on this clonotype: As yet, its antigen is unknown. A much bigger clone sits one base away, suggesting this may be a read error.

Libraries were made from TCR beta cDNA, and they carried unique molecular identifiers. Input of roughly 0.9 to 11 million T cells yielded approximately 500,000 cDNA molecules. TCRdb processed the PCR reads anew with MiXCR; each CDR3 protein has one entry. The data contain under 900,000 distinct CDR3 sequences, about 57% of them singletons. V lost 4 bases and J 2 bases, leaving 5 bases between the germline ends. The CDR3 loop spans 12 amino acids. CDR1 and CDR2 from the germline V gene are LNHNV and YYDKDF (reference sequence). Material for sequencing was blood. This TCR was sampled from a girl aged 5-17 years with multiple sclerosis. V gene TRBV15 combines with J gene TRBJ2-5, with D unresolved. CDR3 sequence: CATSKGQETQYF. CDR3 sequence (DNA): TGTGCCACCAGCAAAGGGCAAGAGACCCAGTACTTC.